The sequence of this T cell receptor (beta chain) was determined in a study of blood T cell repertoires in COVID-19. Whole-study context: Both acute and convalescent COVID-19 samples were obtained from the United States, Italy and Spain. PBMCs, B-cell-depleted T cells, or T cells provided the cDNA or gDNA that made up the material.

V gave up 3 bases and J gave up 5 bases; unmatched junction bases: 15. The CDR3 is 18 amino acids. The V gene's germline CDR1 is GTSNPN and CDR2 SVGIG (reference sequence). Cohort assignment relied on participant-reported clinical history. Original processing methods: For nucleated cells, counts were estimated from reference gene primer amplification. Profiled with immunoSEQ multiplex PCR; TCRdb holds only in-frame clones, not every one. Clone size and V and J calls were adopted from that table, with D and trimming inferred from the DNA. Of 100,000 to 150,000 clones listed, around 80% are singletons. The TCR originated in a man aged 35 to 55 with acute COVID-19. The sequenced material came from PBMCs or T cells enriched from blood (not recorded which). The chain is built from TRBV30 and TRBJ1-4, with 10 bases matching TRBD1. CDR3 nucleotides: TGTGCCTGGAGAGACCCTTTCCGGGACAGGGGATCCAATGAAAAACTGTTTTTT. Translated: CAWRDPFRDRGSNEKLFF. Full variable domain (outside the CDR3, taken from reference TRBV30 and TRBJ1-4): SQTIHQWPATLVQPVGSPLSLECTVEGTSNPNLYWYRQAAGRGLQLLFYSVGIGQISSEVPQNLSASRPQDRQFILSSKKLLLSDSGFYLCAWRDPFRDRGSNEKLFFGSGTQLSVL.